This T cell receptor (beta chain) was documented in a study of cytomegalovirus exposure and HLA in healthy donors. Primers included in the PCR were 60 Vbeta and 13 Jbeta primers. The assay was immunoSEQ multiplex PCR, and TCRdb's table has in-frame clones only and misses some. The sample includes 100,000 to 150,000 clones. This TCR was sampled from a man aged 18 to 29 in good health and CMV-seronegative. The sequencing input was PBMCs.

The DNA for the CDR3 is TGTGCCAGCAGTCAGGGACAAGAGACCCAGTACTTC. Its translation: CASSQGQETQYF. J is TRBJ2-5 and V is TRBV6-5; D may be TRBD1 (5 bases). The CDR3 contains 12 residues. Looked up from germline, CDR1 is MNHEY and CDR2 is SVGAGI. The V and J ends lost 5 bases and 2 bases respectively, with 6 bases between them.